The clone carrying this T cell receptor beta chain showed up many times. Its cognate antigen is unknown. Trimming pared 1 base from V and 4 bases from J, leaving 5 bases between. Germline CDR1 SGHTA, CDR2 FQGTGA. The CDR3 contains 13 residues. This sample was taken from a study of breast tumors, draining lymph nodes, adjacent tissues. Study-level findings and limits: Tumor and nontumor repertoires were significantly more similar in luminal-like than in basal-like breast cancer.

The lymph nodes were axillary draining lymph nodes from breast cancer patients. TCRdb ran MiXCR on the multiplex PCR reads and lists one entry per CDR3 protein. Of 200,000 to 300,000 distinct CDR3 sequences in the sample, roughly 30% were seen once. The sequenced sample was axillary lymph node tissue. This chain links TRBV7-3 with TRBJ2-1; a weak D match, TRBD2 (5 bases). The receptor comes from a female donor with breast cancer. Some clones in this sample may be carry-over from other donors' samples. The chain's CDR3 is CASSLSGYNEQFF. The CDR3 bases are TGTGCCAGCAGCTTAAGCGGGTACAATGAGCAGTTCTTC.